This TCR beta chain came from a study of shared T cell receptors in the human thymus. The method was immunoSEQ multiplex PCR; TCRdb's version includes in-frame clones alone and lacks a portion of them. The sample includes 600,000 or so clones, 80% to 90% of them seen just once. This CDR3 spans 19 amino acids. Germline CDR1 SGHRS, CDR2 YFSETQ. Deletions cut 0 bases from V and 5 bases from J, with 24 bases between. The same sample was also studied in work on human thymus T cells. From that report: Donors were healthy Finnish babies undergoing corrective operations for congenital heart defects. It was from resections taken during corrective heart surgery that the thymus tissue came. Apparent skewing of V and J gene usage characterized both thymic and blood repertoires. Related reports documented highly overlapping thymic repertoires among unrelated individuals.

Sample: thymocytes. The sequence derives from a boy younger than two with a congenital heart defect. V and J are TRBV5-1 and TRBJ1-3; D not resolved. DNA of the CDR3: TGCGCCAGCAGCTTGGGCCCCATCCTGGACTGGACGCCCCGAAACACCATATATTTT. Translated, it gives CASSLGPILDWTPRNTIYF. The complete variable domain, with remaining parts taken from reference TRBV5-1 and TRBJ1-3, reads KAGVTQTPRYLIKTRGQQVTLSCSPISGHRSVSWYQQTPGQGLQFLFEYFSETQRNKGNFPGRFSGRQFSNSRSEMNVSTLELGDSALYLCASSLGPILDWTPRNTIYFGEGSWLTVV.